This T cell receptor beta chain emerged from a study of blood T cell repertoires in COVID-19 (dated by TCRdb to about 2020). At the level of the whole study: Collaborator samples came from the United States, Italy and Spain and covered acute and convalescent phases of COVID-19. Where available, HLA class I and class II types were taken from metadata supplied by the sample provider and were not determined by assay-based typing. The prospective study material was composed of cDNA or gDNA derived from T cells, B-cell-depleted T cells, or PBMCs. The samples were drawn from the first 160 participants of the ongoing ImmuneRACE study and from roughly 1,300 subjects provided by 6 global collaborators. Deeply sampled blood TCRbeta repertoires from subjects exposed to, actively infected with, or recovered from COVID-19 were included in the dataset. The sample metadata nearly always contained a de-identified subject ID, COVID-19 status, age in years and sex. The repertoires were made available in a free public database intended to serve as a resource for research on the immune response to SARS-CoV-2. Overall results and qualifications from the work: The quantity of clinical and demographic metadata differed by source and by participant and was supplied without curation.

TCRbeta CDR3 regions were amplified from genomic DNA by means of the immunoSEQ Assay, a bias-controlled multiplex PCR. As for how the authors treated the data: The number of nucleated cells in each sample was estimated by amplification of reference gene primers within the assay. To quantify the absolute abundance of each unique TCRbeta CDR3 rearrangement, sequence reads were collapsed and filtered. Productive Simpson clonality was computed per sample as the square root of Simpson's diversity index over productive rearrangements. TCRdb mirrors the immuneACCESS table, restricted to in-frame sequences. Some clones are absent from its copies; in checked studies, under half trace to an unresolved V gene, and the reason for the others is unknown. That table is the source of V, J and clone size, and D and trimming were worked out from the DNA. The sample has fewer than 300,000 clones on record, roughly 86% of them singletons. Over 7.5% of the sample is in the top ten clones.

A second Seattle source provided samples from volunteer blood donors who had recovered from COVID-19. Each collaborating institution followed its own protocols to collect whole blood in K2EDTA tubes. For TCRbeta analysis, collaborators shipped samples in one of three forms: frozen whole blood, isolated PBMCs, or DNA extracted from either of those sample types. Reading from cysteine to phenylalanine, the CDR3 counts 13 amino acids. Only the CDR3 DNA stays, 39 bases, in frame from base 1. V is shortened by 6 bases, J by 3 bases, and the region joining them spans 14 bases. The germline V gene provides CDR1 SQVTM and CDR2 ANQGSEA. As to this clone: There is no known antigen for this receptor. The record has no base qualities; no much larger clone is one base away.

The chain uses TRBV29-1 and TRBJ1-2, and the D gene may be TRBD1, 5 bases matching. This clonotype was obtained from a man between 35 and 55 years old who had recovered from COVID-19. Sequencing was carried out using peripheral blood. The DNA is TGCAGCGTAGACGACAGCGACGACTATGGCTACACCTTC. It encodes CSVDDSDDYGYTF.